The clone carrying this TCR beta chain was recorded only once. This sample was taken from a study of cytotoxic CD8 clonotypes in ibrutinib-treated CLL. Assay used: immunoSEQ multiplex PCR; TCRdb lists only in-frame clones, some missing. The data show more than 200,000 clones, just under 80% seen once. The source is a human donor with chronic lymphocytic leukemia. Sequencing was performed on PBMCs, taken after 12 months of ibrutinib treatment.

CDR3 bases: TGTGCCAGCAGCCTTGGGAGTTACGGAGATACGCAGTATTTT. Amino acid sequence: CASSLGSYGDTQYF. The V call is TRBV6-1, the J call TRBJ2-3; weak D call: TRBD2 (5 bases). Trimming stripped 6 bases from V and 5 bases from J, with 15 bases between. The CDR3 loop spans 14 amino acids. Germline CDR1 MNHNS, CDR2 SASEGT.